These 27 T cell receptor beta chains were sequenced from one sample in a study of cytotoxic CD8 clonotypes in ibrutinib-treated CLL. Sequencing was performed with immunoSEQ multiplex PCR; in TCRdb, only in-frame clones are kept and a portion is missing. Altogether about 140,000 clones are present, 65% to 85% being singletons, with the ten largest covering 7.6%. The specimen was PBMCs, collected after 36 months of ibrutinib treatment. Every receptor here comes from a human donor with chronic lymphocytic leukemia.

The gene calls are TRBV5-6 and TRBJ2-7; 8 nucleotides line up with TRBD2. V gave up 1 base and J gave up 7 bases; unmatched junction bases: 13. This CDR3 spans 16 amino acids. Germline CDR1 SGHDT, CDR2 YYEEEE. The CDR3 nucleotides read TGTGCCAGCAGCTTGTATGGCGGGGGGACCACTAGAGAGCAGTACTTC. This gives the protein CASSLYGGGTTREQYF.

The rearrangement links TRBV2 to TRBJ1-1; unclear D gene. V was pared by 6 bases and J by 2 bases, with 13 bases between. CDR3 size: 14 residues. Germline CDR1 and CDR2: SNHLY and FYNNEI. Written as DNA, the CDR3 is TGTGCCAGCAGGGACCGGGAGACCAACACTGAAGCTTTCTTT. This translates into CASRDRETNTEAFF.

The rearrangement joins TRBV25-1 to TRBJ2-2; D possibly corresponds to TRBD1 (6 bases). Germline CDR1 and CDR2: MGHDK and SYGVNS. This CDR3 spans 16 amino acids. The ends were cut back, 1 base at V and 1 base at J, with 10 bases in the middle. CDR3 sequence reads: CASSESMTGNTGELFF. In DNA, the CDR3 is TGTGCCAGCAGTGAATCGATGACAGGGAACACCGGGGAGCTGTTTTTT.

V usage is TRBV28 and J usage is TRBJ2-2, with 7 bases identical to TRBD1. Unmatched junction bases numbered 6, after V lost 3 bases and J lost 2 bases. The CDR3 has 16 amino acids. CDR1 is MDHEN and CDR2 is SYDVKM in the germline V gene. For the CDR3, the DNA is TGTGCCAGCAGTTTCTTAGGACAGGCCAACACCGGGGAGCTGTTTTTT. Its protein product is CASSFLGQANTGELFF.

This chain's CDR3 is CASSQDLQGSNQPQHF. DNA for the CDR3: TGCGCCAGCAGCCAAGATTTACAGGGTAGCAATCAGCCCCAGCATTTT. The rearrangement uses TRBV4-1 and TRBJ1-5, with D maybe TRBD1 (6 bases). The V end was cut by 0 bases, the J end by 0 bases, with 9 bases between. Germline CDR1 reads MGHRA; CDR2 reads YSYEKL. The CDR3 is 16 residues long.

This chain joins TRBV29-1 and TRBJ1-2; D possibly corresponds to TRBD1 (5 bases). Looked up from germline, CDR1 is SQVTM and CDR2 is ANQGSEA. The CDR3 runs to 12 residues. Trimming stripped 5 bases from V and 7 bases from J, with 14 bases between. The CDR3 sequence: CSVRDGLGGYTF. CDR3 DNA: TGCAGCGTTAGGGACGGCTTAGGTGGCTACACCTTC. Drawing the rest from reference TRBV29-1 and TRBJ1-2, the complete variable domain is SAVISQKPSRDICQRGTSLTIQCQVDSQVTMMFWYRQQPGQSLTLIATANQGSEATYESGFVIDKFPISRPNLTFSTLTVSNMSPEDSSIYLCSVRDGLGGYTFGSGTRLTVV.

The chain employs TRBV5-6 and TRBJ2-7, with 11 bases identical to TRBD2. Germline CDR1 is SGHDT and CDR2 is YYEEEE. V lost 3 bases, J lost 2 bases, and 4 bases stayed unmatched. This CDR3 comprises 15 residues. DNA of the CDR3: TGTGCCAGCAGCTCCCCGACTAGCGGGACCTACGAGCAGTACTTC. Translation: CASSSPTSGTYEQYF.

The chain combines TRBV4-1 with TRBJ2-2; perhaps TRBD1 as D (6 bases). CDR1 is MGHRA, CDR2 YSYEKL, per germline. CDR3 size: 14 residues. The V end lost 10 bases, the J end lost 4 bases, and 16 bases lay between the germline ends. The CDR3 protein is CATSVTGTTGELFF. The CDR3 bases are TGCGCCACAAGTGTTACAGGGACCACCGGGGAGCTGTTTTTT.

This clone was recorded once. J is TRBJ2-5 and V is TRBV5-1; no firm D call. Germline-derived CDR1 and CDR2 are SGHRS and YFSETQ. The CDR3 is 14 amino acids. V dropped 2 bases and J dropped 8 bases, with 16 bases sitting between them. This CDR3 is CASSLEPHVGTQYF. In DNA, the CDR3 is TGCGCCAGCAGCTTAGAACCCCATGTAGGTACCCAGTACTTC.

In this sample, this clone turned up once. The V call is TRBV5-1, the J call TRBJ1-5; D call uncertain. Trimming removed 0 bases from V and 6 bases from J, with 13 bases in between. Germline V gene sequence: CDR1 SGHRS, CDR2 YFSETQ. This CDR3 is built from 15 residues. The CDR3: CASSLAGRVGQPQHF. The DNA of the CDR3 is TGCGCCAGCAGCTTGGCGGGCAGAGTCGGTCAGCCCCAGCATTTT. The whole variable domain, filled in from reference TRBV5-1 and TRBJ1-5, reads KAGVTQTPRYLIKTRGQQVTLSCSPISGHRSVSWYQQTPGQGLQFLFEYFSETQRNKGNFPGRFSGRQFSNSRSEMNVSTLELGDSALYLCASSLAGRVGQPQHFGDGTRLSIL.

The genes are TRBV7-8 and TRBJ1-1; tentatively, D is TRBD1 (5 bases). The CDR3 loop spans 14 amino acids. Germline V CDR1 and CDR2: SGHVS, FQNEAQ. V was cut by 5 bases and J by 7 bases, with 17 bases left in between. The CDR3 nucleotides read TGTGCCAGCAGCCCTGACAGCCTTACCCTTGAAGCTTTCTTT. Translating it yields CASSPDSLTLEAFF.

This clone was recorded many times. The rearrangement joins TRBV5-1 to TRBJ2-7, with 10 bases matching TRBD1. CDR1 and CDR2 from the germline V gene are SGHRS and YFSETQ. CDR3 size: 13 residues. The trim removed 0 bases at V and 6 bases at J, leaving 0 bases unmatched. DNA of the CDR3: TGCGCCAGCAGCTTGGGGGACAGGGGCGAGCAGTACTTC. It codes for CASSLGDRGEQYF.

This clone was seen only once. V usage is TRBV9 and J usage is TRBJ1-3, with 7 bases matching TRBD1. Germline CDR1 is SGDLS and CDR2 is YYNGEE. The length of the CDR3 is 15 residues. J gave up 1 base and V 2 bases, and 3 bases lay outside the gene matches. The CDR3 spells CASSVTQGSGNTIYF. The CDR3 DNA reads as TGTGCCAGCAGCGTGACACAGGGGTCTGGAAACACCATATATTTT.

V and J are TRBV19 and TRBJ2-7; weak D call: TRBD2 (6 bases). V was shortened by 1 base and J by 0 bases, with 7 bases between the two germline ends. Germline V gene sequence: CDR1 LNHDA, CDR2 SQIVND (reference sequence). The CDR3 sequence is 14 residues long. The CDR3 is CASSIAGASYEQYF. The CDR3 DNA reads as TGTGCCAGTAGTATAGCGGGAGCCTCCTACGAGCAGTACTTC. Full variable domain (remainder filled in from reference TRBV19 and TRBJ2-7): DGGITQSPKYLFRKEGQNVTLSCEQNLNHDAMYWYRQDPGQGLRLIYYSQIVNDFQKGDIAEGYSVSREKKESFPLTVTSAQKNPTAFYLCASSIAGASYEQYFGPGTRLTVT.

The CDR3 bases are TGTGCCAGTAGTATGGCAGGGCAGGGGGCCACTGAAGCTTTCTTT. It encodes CASSMAGQGATEAFF. This chain joins TRBV19 and TRBJ1-1, with 8 nucleotides matching TRBD1. The ends lost 3 bases at V and 4 bases at J; junction bases unmatched: 7. The CDR3 runs to 15 residues. Germline-derived CDR1 and CDR2 are LNHDA and SQIVND (reference sequence).

The chain joins TRBV11-2 to TRBJ1-1; D gene ambiguous. Germline CDR1 is SGHAT and CDR2 is FQNNGV. The CDR3 consists of 13 residues. Between the trimmed V and J ends, which lost 2 bases and 1 base, there was a span of 5 bases. The CDR3 reads CASSLRENTEAFF. In DNA, the CDR3 is TGTGCCAGCAGCTTAAGGGAGAACACTGAAGCTTTCTTT.

The table lists this clone with a count of one. The CDR3 is CASSLGLTATVGLEKLFF. In DNA form, the CDR3 reads TGTGCCAGCAGCTTGGGGTTGACAGCTACAGTAGGGCTTGAAAAACTGTTTTTT. The chain combines TRBV5-4 with TRBJ1-4, with a weak D call TRBD1 (5 bases). Looked up from germline, CDR1 is SGHNT and CDR2 is YYREEE (reference sequence). V lost 0 bases and J lost 7, with 22 bases in between. The CDR3 consists of 18 residues.

The V gene is TRBV5-4, the J gene TRBJ2-3; D is undetermined. The germline V gene has CDR1 SGHNT and CDR2 YYREEE (reference sequence). The V gene lost 6 bases and the J gene lost 0 bases, with 8 bases spanning the gap. This CDR3 has 13 residues. As DNA, the CDR3 is TGTGCCAGCACCCCGCCCAGCACAGATACGCAGTATTTT. It codes for CASTPPSTDTQYF.

V is TRBV29-1 and J is TRBJ1-2, with 10 bases matching TRBD1. The CDR3 is made up of 14 amino acids. CDR1 and CDR2 from the germline V gene are SQVTM and ANQGSEA. The junction had 4 bases not matched to a gene; V was cut back by 4 bases and J by 2 bases. The CDR3 DNA follows: TGCAGCGTTGGACAGGGGGCATCCAACTATGGCTACACCTTC. Amino acids: CSVGQGASNYGYTF.

The chain couples TRBV7-9 to TRBJ2-5; D call uncertain. V was cut by 2 bases and J by 5 bases, with 9 bases left in between. CDR1 and CDR2 (germline): SEHNR, FQNEAQ (reference sequence). The CDR3 has 13 amino acids. In DNA, the CDR3 is TGTGCCAGCAGCTTATTGGGTTGGGAGACCCAGTACTTC. It translates to CASSLLGWETQYF. The full variable domain, with the rest looked up from reference TRBV7-9 and TRBJ2-5, is DTGVSQNPRHKITKRGQNVTFRCDPISEHNRLYWYRQTLGQGPEFLTYFQNEAQLEKSRLLSDRFSAERPKGSFSTLEIQRTEQGDSAMYLCASSLLGWETQYFGPGTRLLVL.

This rearrangement joins TRBV28 to TRBJ1-1, with D hard to call. V lost 9 bases and J 1 base, leaving 15 bases between the germline ends. CDR3 length: 14 amino acids. Germline CDR1 is MDHEN and CDR2 is SYDVKM. CDR3 protein: CASRTLRANTEAFF. The CDR3 coding sequence is TGTGCCAGTCGGACTCTTAGGGCGAACACTGAAGCTTTCTTT.

The V call is TRBV29-1, the J call TRBJ1-5; D gene uncertain. The germline V gene encodes CDR1 SQVTM and CDR2 ANQGSEA. CDR3 length: 12 amino acids. The V and J ends lost 4 bases and 4 bases respectively, with 8 bases between them. The CDR3 is CSVAASNQPQHF. CDR3 nucleotide sequence: TGCAGCGTTGCGGCCAGTAATCAGCCCCAGCATTTT.

This chain uses TRBV19 with TRBJ2-3; D is uncertain. The CDR3 length is 16 residues. Germline CDR1 LNHDA, CDR2 SQIVND (reference sequence). V dropped 6 bases and J dropped 3 bases, with 19 bases sitting between them. CDR3 bases: TGTGCCAGTAGACCTGGCAGGCTTTCCCTTACAGATACGCAGTATTTT. It yields the protein CASRPGRLSLTDTQYF.

V is TRBV5-1 and J is TRBJ2-7, with D perhaps TRBD1 or TRBD2 (5 bases each). The CDR3 has 17 amino acids. Germline CDR1 and CDR2: SGHRS and YFSETQ. Trimming pared 4 bases from V and 3 bases from J, leaving 23 bases between. CDR3 amino acids: CASSANSQGVGLYEQYF. The CDR3 bases are TGCGCCAGCAGCGCTAACTCCCAGGGAGTCGGCCTCTACGAGCAGTACTTC.

About this clone itself: This sample includes further DNA sequences coding for the same CDR3. The chain links TRBV5-1 to TRBJ1-2; 7 positions agree with TRBD1. Germline V gene sequence: CDR1 SGHRS, CDR2 YFSETQ. The CDR3 is 14 amino acids. V was clipped by 0 bases and J by 1 base; unmatched bases: 0. Written as DNA, the CDR3 is TGCGCCAGCAGCTTGGACAGGGGTAACTATGGCTACACCTTC. It translates to CASSLDRGNYGYTF.

The chain has TRBV27 and TRBJ2-5; D is unclear. CDR1 and CDR2 from the germline V gene are MNHEY and SMNVEV (reference sequence). The CDR3 extends over 13 amino acids. Trimming pared 4 bases from V and 5 bases from J, leaving 11 bases between. The CDR3 sequence is CASSSDLSETQYF. DNA of the CDR3: TGTGCCAGCAGTTCGGACCTGTCGGAGACCCAGTACTTC.

This rearrangement joins TRBV6-6 to TRBJ1-5; 8 bases align to TRBD1. The germline CDR1 and CDR2 sequences are MNHNY and SVGAGI (reference sequence). Trimming took 0 bases from V and 6 from J; bases not matched to a gene: 4. There are 15 residues in the CDR3. The CDR3 loop reads CASSYSQGASQPQHF. The CDR3 DNA reads TGTGCCAGCAGTTACTCTCAGGGGGCGAGTCAGCCCCAGCATTTT.